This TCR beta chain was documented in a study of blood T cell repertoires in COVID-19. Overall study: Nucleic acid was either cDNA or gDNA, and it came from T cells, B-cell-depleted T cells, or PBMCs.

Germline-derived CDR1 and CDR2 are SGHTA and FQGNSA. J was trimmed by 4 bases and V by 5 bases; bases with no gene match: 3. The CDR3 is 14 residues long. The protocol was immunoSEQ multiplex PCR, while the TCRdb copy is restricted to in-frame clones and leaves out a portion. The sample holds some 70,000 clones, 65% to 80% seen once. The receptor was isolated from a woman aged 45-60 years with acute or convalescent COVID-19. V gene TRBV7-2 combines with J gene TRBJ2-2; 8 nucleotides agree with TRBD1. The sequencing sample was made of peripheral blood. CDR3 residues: CASSLDRVTGELFF. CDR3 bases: TGTGCCAGCAGCCTGGACAGGGTCACCGGGGAGCTGTTTTTT.